The T cell receptor (beta chain) described here comes from a study of blood T cell repertoires in COVID-19. About the research overall: Samples came from the United States, Italy and Spain, spanning acute and convalescent COVID-19. The analysed material was cDNA or gDNA that came from T cells, B-cell-depleted T cells, or PBMCs.

The CDR3 runs to 13 residues. The germline V gene has CDR1 MDHEN and CDR2 SYDVKM. Trimming removed 7 bases from V and 0 bases from J, with 9 bases in between. Authors' data handling: Amplification of reference gene primers was used by the study to estimate nucleated cell counts. Some clones are missing from TCRdb's copy, which holds only in-frame ones; the method was immunoSEQ multiplex PCR. The D gene and trimming were derived from the DNA, and the V and J assignments and clone size from that table. The sample contains about 170,000 clones, 85% of which appear only once. This clone is a singleton in its sample.

The sequencing input was peripheral blood. This chain links TRBV28 with TRBJ1-1; the D gene is possibly TRBD1 (5 bases). The source is a human donor with acute or convalescent COVID-19. The donor label of this sample is uncertain. CDR3 amino acids: CASMQGLNTEAFF. CDR3 nucleotide sequence: TGTGCCAGCATGCAGGGCTTGAACACTGAAGCTTTCTTT. The full variable domain, in which reference TRBV28 and TRBJ1-1 provide the parts outside the CDR3, is DVKVTQSSRYLVKRTGEKVFLECVQDMDHENMFWYRQDPGLGLRLIYFSYDVKMKEKGDIPEGYSVSREKKERFSLILESASTNQTSMYLCASMQGLNTEAFFGQGTRLTVV.